This T cell receptor (beta chain) emerged from a study of high-grade serous ovarian cancer treatment subgroups. Study in general: Mean per sample: around 14,000 reads, about 7,500 unique TCR beta rearrangements. Points from the study as a whole: TCR relatedness rose with neoantigen level and trended with mutation load.

Tumor samples were taken before definitive surgery or chemotherapy. This clone was counted once. Its antigen is unidentified. Profiled with immunoSEQ multiplex PCR; TCRdb holds only in-frame clones, not every one. The sample has thousands of clones; 70% to 90% are singletons. Trimming stripped 4 bases from V and 6 bases from J, with 10 bases between. The CDR3 has 12 amino acids. Germline V gene sequence: CDR1 SGHRS, CDR2 YFSETQ. The V call is TRBV5-1, the J call TRBJ1-2; D not resolved. This TCR derives from a human donor with high-grade serous ovarian cancer. Sequenced sample: tumor tissue. For the CDR3, the DNA is TGCGCCAGCAGCCCCGAAGGGAATGGCTACACCTTC. Translating gives CASSPEGNGYTF.